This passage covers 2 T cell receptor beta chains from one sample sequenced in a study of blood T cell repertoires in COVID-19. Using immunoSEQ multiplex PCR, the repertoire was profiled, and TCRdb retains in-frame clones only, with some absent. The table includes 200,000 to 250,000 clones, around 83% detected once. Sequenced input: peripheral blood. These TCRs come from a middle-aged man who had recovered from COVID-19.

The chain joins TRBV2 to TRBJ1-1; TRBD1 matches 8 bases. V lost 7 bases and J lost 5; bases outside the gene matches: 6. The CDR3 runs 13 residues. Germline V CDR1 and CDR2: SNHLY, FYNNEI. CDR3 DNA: TGTGCCAGCACCCGGACAGGGCGGACTGAAGCTTTCTTT. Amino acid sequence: CASTRTGRTEAFF.

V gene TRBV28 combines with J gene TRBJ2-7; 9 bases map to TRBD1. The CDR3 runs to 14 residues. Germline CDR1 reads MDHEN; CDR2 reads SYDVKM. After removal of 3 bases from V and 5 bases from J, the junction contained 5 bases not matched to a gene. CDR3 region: CASSFPRDRDEQYF. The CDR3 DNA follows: TGTGCCAGCAGTTTCCCAAGGGACAGGGACGAGCAGTACTTC. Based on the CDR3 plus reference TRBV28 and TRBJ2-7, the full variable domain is DVKVTQSSRYLVKRTGEKVFLECVQDMDHENMFWYRQDPGLGLRLIYFSYDVKMKEKGDIPEGYSVSREKKERFSLILESASTNQTSMYLCASSFPRDRDEQYFGPGTRLTVT.